This T cell receptor beta chain comes out of a study of control samples from healthy donors and cancer patients. Assay: immunoSEQ multiplex PCR; the TCRdb copy retains only in-frame clones and omits some. The sample shows 150,000 to 200,000 clones, 88% of them seen only once. The sample taken for sequencing was blood. The receptor's source is a woman aged 25 to 45 in good health.

In DNA, the CDR3 is TGTGCCAGCAGCTTAGCGCGTCTAGCGGGGGGGATCCAAGAGACCCAGTACTTC. Translated: CASSLARLAGGIQETQYF. This chain uses TRBV7-9 with TRBJ2-5; TRBD2 matches 12 bases. There are 18 residues in the CDR3. J was trimmed by 1 base and V by 0 bases; bases with no gene match: 6. Germline loops: CDR1 SEHNR, CDR2 FQNEAQ (reference sequence).